This TCR beta chain emerged from a study of PD-1 blockade in classical Hodgkin lymphoma. This table comes from immunoSEQ multiplex PCR, and its TCRdb copy is limited to in-frame clones, with some not included. The sample consists of about 110,000 clones, 89% of them appearing once. Remarks on this clone: Its antigen remains unknown.

V was cut by 6 bases and J by 2 bases, with 13 bases left in between. CDR1 and CDR2 (germline): SNHLY, FYNNEI. This CDR3 is built from 14 residues. Patients all relapsed after autologous stem cell transplantation, and there was variation in brentuximab vedotin exposure. Points from the study as a whole: The CD4+ diversity rise by C4D1 was clearest in complete responders. Later analyses included only patients treated at least 1 year post-ASCT.

The TCR sequence derives from a human donor with classical Hodgkin lymphoma. The material sequenced was peripheral blood mononuclear cells (PBMCs), taken before the second cycle of nivolumab. The rearrangement links TRBV2 to TRBJ2-5; D not resolved. The CDR3 DNA reads TGTGCCAGCAGGTTGGGCAGTGGGCAAGAGACCCAGTACTTC. Translation gives CASRLGSGQETQYF.